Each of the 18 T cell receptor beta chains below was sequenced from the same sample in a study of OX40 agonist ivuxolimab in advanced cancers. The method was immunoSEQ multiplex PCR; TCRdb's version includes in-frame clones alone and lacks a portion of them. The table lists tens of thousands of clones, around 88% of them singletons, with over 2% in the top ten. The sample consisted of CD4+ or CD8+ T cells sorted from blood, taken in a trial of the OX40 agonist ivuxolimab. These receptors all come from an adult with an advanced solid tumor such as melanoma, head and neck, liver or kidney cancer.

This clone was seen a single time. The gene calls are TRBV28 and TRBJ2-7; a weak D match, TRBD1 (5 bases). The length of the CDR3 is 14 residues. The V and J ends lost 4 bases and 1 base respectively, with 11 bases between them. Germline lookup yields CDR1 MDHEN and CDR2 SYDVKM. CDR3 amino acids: CASSSYRFSYEQYF. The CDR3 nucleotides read TGTGCCAGCAGTTCTTACAGGTTTTCCTACGAGCAGTACTTC.

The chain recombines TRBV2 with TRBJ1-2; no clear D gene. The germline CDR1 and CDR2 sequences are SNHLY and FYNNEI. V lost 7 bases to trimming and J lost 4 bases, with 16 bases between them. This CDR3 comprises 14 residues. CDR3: CASTSRVGFYGYTF. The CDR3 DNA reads TGTGCCAGCACCTCCCGCGTAGGGTTCTATGGCTACACCTTC.

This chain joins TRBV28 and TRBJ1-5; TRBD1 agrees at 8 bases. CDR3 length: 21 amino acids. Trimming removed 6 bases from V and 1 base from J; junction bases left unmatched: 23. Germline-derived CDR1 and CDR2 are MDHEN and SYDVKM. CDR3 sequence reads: CASRTTLSRQGASRSNQPQHF. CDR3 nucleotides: TGTGCCAGCAGAACTACCCTATCGCGTCAGGGGGCTAGTAGGAGCAATCAGCCCCAGCATTTT.

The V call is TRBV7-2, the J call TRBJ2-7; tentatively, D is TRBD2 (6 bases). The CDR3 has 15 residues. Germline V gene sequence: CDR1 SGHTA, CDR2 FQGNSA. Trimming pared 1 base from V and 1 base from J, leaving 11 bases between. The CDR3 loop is CASSLGGLASYEQYF. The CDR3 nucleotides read TGTGCCAGCAGCTTAGGGGGCCTAGCGTCCTACGAGCAGTACTTC.

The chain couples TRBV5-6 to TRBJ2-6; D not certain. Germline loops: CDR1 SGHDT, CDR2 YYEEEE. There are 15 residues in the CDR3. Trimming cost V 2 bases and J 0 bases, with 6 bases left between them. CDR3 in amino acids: CASSFTGSGANVLTF. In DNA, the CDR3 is TGTGCCAGCAGCTTTACGGGCTCTGGGGCCAACGTCCTGACTTTC. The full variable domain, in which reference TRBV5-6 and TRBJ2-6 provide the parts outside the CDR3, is DAGVTQSPTHLIKTRGQQVTLRCSPKSGHDTVSWYQQALGQGPQFIFQYYEEEERQRGNFPDRFSGHQFPNYSSELNVNALLLGDSALYLCASSFTGSGANVLTFGAGSRLTVL.

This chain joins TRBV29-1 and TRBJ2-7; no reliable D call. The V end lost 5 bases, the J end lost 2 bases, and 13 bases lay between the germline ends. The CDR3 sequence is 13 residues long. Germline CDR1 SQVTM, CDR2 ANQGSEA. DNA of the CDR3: TGCAGCGTTATCAAGGCGGCCACCTACGAGCAGTACTTC. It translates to CSVIKAATYEQYF.

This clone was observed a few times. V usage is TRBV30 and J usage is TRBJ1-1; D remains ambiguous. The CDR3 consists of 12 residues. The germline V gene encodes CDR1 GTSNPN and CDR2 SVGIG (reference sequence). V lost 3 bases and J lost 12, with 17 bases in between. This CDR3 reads CAWRRGGSESFF. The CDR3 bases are TGTGCCTGGAGGAGAGGTGGGTCGGAGTCTTTCTTT.

CDR3 sequence: CASSPDGGSRGDTQYF. In nucleotides, the CDR3 is TGTGCCAGCAGCCCCGACGGAGGCTCCAGGGGGGATACGCAGTATTTT. V gene TRBV7-2 combines with J gene TRBJ2-3, with 7 bases fitting TRBD1. CDR3 size: 16 residues. CDR1 and CDR2 from the germline V gene are SGHTA and FQGNSA. Trimming removed 5 bases from V and 6 bases from J; junction bases left unmatched: 14.

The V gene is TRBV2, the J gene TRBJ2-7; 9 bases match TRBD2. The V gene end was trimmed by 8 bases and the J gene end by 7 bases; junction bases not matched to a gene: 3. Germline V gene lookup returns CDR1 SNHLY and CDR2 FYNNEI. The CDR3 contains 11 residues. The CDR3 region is CASQTSGEQYF. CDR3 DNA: TGTGCCAGCCAGACTAGCGGAGAGCAGTACTTC. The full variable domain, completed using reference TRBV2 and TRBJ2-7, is EPEVTQTPSHQVTQMGQEVILRCVPISNHLYFYWYRQILGQKVEFLVSFYNNEISEKSEIFDDQFSVERPDGSNFTLKIRSTKLEDSAMYFCASQTSGEQYFGPGTRLTVT.

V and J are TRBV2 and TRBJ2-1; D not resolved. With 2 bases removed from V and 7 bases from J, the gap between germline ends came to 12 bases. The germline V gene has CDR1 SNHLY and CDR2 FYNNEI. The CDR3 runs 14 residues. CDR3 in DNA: TGTGCCAGCAGTGAATACCGAGCCAGGAATGAGCAGTTCTTC. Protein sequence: CASSEYRARNEQFF.

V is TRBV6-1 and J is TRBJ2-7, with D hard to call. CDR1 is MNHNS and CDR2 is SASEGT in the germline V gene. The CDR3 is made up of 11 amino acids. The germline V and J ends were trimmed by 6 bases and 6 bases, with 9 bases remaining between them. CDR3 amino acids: CASSNLREQYF. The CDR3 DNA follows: TGTGCCAGCAGCAACCTCCGCGAGCAGTACTTC.

DNA of the CDR3: TGCGCCAGCCGTCTCCGGGGGACGGACACTGAAGCTTTCTTT. This sequence encodes CASRLRGTDTEAFF. The chain recombines TRBV10-2 with TRBJ1-1; TRBD1 might be the D (5 bases). V shed 8 bases and J shed 3 bases, with 16 bases lying between them. From germline, CDR1 is WSHSY and CDR2 SAAADI. The CDR3 is made up of 14 amino acids.

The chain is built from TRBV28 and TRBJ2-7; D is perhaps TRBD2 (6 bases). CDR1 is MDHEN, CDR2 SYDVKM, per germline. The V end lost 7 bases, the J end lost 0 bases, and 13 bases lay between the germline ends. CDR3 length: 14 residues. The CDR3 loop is CASIRGSSSYEQYF. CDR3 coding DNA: TGTGCCAGCATTCGGGGGAGCTCCTCCTACGAGCAGTACTTC.

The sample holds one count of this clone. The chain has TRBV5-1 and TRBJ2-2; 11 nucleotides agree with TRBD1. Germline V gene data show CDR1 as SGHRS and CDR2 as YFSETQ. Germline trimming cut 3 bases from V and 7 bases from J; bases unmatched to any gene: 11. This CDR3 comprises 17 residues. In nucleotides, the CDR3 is TGCGCCAGCAGCTCCTCGGACAGGGGGCTTCGTAGCGGGGAGCTGTTTTTT. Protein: CASSSSDRGLRSGELFF.

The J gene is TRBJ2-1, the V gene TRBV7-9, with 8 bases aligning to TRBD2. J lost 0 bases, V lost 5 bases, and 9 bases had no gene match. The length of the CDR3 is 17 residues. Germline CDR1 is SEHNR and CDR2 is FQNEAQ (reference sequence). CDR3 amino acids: CASSPRGLALSYNEQFF. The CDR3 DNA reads TGTGCCAGCAGCCCTCGAGGACTAGCCCTCTCCTACAATGAGCAGTTCTTC.

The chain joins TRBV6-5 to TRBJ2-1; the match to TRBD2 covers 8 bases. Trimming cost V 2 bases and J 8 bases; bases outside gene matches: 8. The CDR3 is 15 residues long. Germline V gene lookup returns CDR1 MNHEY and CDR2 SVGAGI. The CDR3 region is CASSYVAGGEDEQFF. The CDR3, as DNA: TGTGCCAGCAGTTACGTGGCGGGAGGCGAGGATGAGCAGTTCTTC.

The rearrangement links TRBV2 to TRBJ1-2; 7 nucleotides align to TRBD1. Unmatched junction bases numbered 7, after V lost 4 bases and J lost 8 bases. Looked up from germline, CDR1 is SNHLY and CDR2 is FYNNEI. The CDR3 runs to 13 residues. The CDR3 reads CASSGTGGGGYTF. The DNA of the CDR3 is TGTGCCAGCAGTGGAACGGGAGGGGGCGGCTACACCTTC. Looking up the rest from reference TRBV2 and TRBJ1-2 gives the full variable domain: EPEVTQTPSHQVTQMGQEVILRCVPISNHLYFYWYRQILGQKVEFLVSFYNNEISEKSEIFDDQFSVERPDGSNFTLKIRSTKLEDSAMYFCASSGTGGGGYTFGSGTRLTVV.

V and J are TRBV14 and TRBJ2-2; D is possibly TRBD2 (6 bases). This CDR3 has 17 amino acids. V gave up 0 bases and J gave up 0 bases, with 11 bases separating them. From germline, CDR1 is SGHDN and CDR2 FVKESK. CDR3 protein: CASSQDLGLTNTGELFF. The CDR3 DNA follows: TGTGCCAGCAGCCAAGATCTGGGACTGACGAACACCGGGGAGCTGTTTTTT.